Reported below is one TCR beta chain. No cognate antigen has been identified for it. The sample holds no much larger clone one base away, and base qualities are not on file. Stable Graves' hyperthyroidism was defined as the absence of progression to ophthalmopathy over 18 months of follow-up. Hyperthyroidism patients were newly diagnosed, had a disease duration of under 2 months, and were aged 18 to 65 years. Exclusion was applied to patients with uncontrolled infections, other autoimmune diseases, pregnancy or lactation. Clinical symptoms, serum thyroxine and TRAb, thyroid ultrasound, and orbital computed tomography formed the basis for the diagnoses. Ficoll-Paque density gradient centrifugation was used to isolate PBMCs from approximately 10 ml of fresh peripheral blood. Trizol reagent was used to extract total RNA, and RNA quality was then checked on an Agilent 2100 Bioanalyzer. The data are from a study of T cells in Graves' hyperthyroidism and ophthalmopathy (dated by TCRdb to between 2019 and 2020). Broadly, across the study: Peripheral blood was collected at initial diagnosis, before any treatment. The roughly 91 discovery patients were randomly divided into training and test sets at a 7:3 ratio. To identify TCR V-J signatures that set the groups apart, the researchers used a discovery cohort of roughly 100 patients, made up of under 45 with Graves' ophthalmopathy and around 58 with stable Graves' hyperthyroidism. After sampling, hyperthyroidism patients received methimazole starting at 30 mg daily, and ophthalmopathy patients received high-dose intravenous methylprednisolone. An independent validation cohort of about 19 hyperthyroidism patients and roughly 16 patients who later progressed to ophthalmopathy tested prospective prediction of ophthalmopathy. In addition, the study compared T-cell repertoires in thyroid tissue and in blood from a handful of Graves' hyperthyroidism patients. According to the paper, TCR Vbeta CDR3 sequencing was carried out on about 140 peripheral blood samples, which came from 40 to 45 ophthalmopathy, some 73 hyperthyroidism and about 17 progressor patients. Study-level results and caveats: Sample size was not statistically predetermined, and investigators were not blinded to group allocation. Most expanded thyroid clonotypes (frequency above 0.001) were also detected in blood, suggesting blood repertoires may reflect thyroid immune responses. A model built on a 13 V-J signature distinguished ophthalmopathy from stable hyperthyroidism, reaching about 89% sensitivity and about 81% specificity in cross-validation and 80%/75% in testing. In validation, the model predicted progression to ophthalmopathy a median of about 5.9 months before onset, with around 70% sensitivity and almost 75% specificity.

Amplification of TCR beta CDR3 regions was carried out from RNA transcripts. The TCR CDR3 was subjected to a first round of RT-PCR using the HTBI primer set and the Qiagen OneStep RT-PCR kit. Libraries were constructed in a second round of multiplex PCR, after which size selection and purification were performed. The libraries were sequenced on an Illumina HiSeq2000 using paired-end 100 bp reads. The authors' pipeline ran thus. SOAPnuke was used to process the raw data, throwing out any read that contained adapters or uncalled bases, had a mean Phred below 15, or lacked an exact constant-primer or identifier match. COPE v1.2.5 was used to merge high-quality paired reads, and clonotypes were defined as unique nucleotide sequences. MiTCR v1.1 was used to align the clonotypes against IMGT TRBV, TRBD and TRBJ reference segments. The analysis included only V-J combinations with a frequency above 0.0001, which together covered approximately 99% of the repertoires. The TCS score was defined as F50 (clonal expansion) divided by E x V (chaos), with BLOSUM62-based TCRdist calculated between CDR3 peptides within each V-J. Welch's t-statistics and random forest reduced 450 to 600 V-J features to 10 to 15, which were used in a naive Bayes classifier (R e1071). In TCRdb, the public reads were trimmed at Q25 with fastp and aligned with MiXCR, with productive beta chains retained. Each CDR3 protein gets just one entry, which takes the most common genes and DNA from the rows behind it. TCRdb's processing, not the authors' own work, is the source of the V and J calls. The sample profile shows a few hundred thousand distinct CDR3 sequences; 25% of them were found once. Around 67% of the sample rests with the top ten.

The sequencing sample was made of blood. The source is a man in his forties or fifties with Graves' hyperthyroidism.

The CDR3 region: CASSLVGLNNEQFF. The base sequence is TGCGCCAGCAGCTTGGTCGGACTAAACAATGAGCAGTTCTTC. The chain employs TRBV5-1 and TRBJ2-1; 6 matching bases give a weak D call of TRBD2. Reading from cysteine to phenylalanine, the CDR3 counts 14 amino acids. Only the CDR3 DNA stays, 42 bases, in frame from base 1. From the germline V gene, CDR1 is SGHRS and CDR2 is YFSETQ. V is clipped by 0 bases and J by 5 bases, and the sequence between their germline boundaries is 9 bases long.